A single sample is the source of the 14 T cell receptor beta chains below, sequenced in a study of cytomegalovirus exposure and HLA in healthy donors. Profiling relied on immunoSEQ multiplex PCR, and the TCRdb table lists in-frame clones only, not all of them. The table includes about 140,000 clones, 80% to 90% detected once. Source material: PBMCs. The receptor source for this set is a woman in her 30s in good health and CMV-seronegative.

This chain joins TRBV7-2 and TRBJ1-3; D gene uncertain. Germline V gene lookup returns CDR1 SGHTA and CDR2 FQGNSA. CDR3 length equals 13 residues. V gave up 3 bases and J gave up 6 bases, with 9 bases separating them. The CDR3 spells CASSLRNTNTIYF. CDR3 sequence (DNA): TGTGCCAGCAGCTTGCGTAATACAAACACCATATATTTT.

The chain recombines TRBV2 with TRBJ1-6; 7 bases line up with TRBD1. V lost 7 bases, J lost 9 bases, and 12 bases stayed unmatched. Germline loops: CDR1 SNHLY, CDR2 FYNNEI. This CDR3 has 15 residues. The CDR3 sequence: CASTREGARISPLHF. CDR3 coding DNA: TGTGCCAGCACCCGGGAGGGGGCTCGGATTTCACCCCTCCACTTT.

The chain joins TRBV7-9 to TRBJ1-1; TRBD1 aligns across 8 bases. The CDR3 extends over 14 amino acids. V lost 11 bases and J lost 4; bases outside the gene matches: 12. From germline, CDR1 is SEHNR and CDR2 FQNEAQ (reference sequence). Here the CDR3 reads CASWTGRVSTEAFF. The CDR3 DNA sequence: TGTGCCTCGTGGACAGGGAGGGTTTCCACTGAAGCTTTCTTT.

V usage is TRBV29-1 and J usage is TRBJ2-5; TRBD1 aligns across 9 bases. V was pared by 6 bases and J by 0 bases, with 2 bases of the junction left unmatched. Per the germline V gene, CDR1 is SQVTM and CDR2 is ANQGSEA. The CDR3 is 13 amino acids. In DNA, the CDR3 is TGCAGCGTGGGACAGGGAAACCAAGAGACCCAGTACTTC. Amino acid sequence: CSVGQGNQETQYF.

The chain has TRBV28 and TRBJ2-7, with D possibly TRBD1 on 6 matching bases. The germline V gene has CDR1 MDHEN and CDR2 SYDVKM. Trimming removed 2 bases from V and 5 bases from J, with 7 bases in between. The CDR3 sequence is 12 residues long. CDR3 amino acids: CASSLGGHEQYF. CDR3 DNA: TGTGCCAGCAGTTTAGGGGGCCACGAGCAGTACTTC. Using reference TRBV28 and TRBJ2-7 for the parts outside the CDR3, the full variable domain is DVKVTQSSRYLVKRTGEKVFLECVQDMDHENMFWYRQDPGLGLRLIYFSYDVKMKEKGDIPEGYSVSREKKERFSLILESASTNQTSMYLCASSLGGHEQYFGPGTRLTVT.

The rearrangement joins TRBV29-1 to TRBJ1-1, with D tentatively TRBD1 (6 bases). The V and J ends lost 6 bases and 4 bases respectively, with 12 bases between them. The CDR3 spans 12 residues. Looked up from germline, CDR1 is SQVTM and CDR2 is ANQGSEA. The CDR3 loop is CSVNRVGTEAFF. CDR3 coding DNA: TGCAGCGTAAACAGGGTGGGCACTGAAGCTTTCTTT.

This chain links TRBV5-4 with TRBJ2-1; TRBD2 agrees at 8 bases. This CDR3 is built from 14 residues. V was clipped by 3 bases and J by 2 bases; unmatched bases: 1. The V gene's germline CDR1 is SGHNT and CDR2 YYREEE (reference sequence). The CDR3 coding sequence is TGTGCCAGCAGCTCGGGACTAGCCTACAATGAGCAGTTCTTC. It yields the protein CASSSGLAYNEQFF. The full variable domain, rest sourced from reference TRBV5-4 and TRBJ2-1, is ETGVTQSPTHLIKTRGQQVTLRCSSQSGHNTVSWYQQALGQGPQFIFQYYREEENGRGNFPPRFSGLQFPNYSSELNVNALELDDSALYLCASSSGLAYNEQFFGPGTRLTVL.

This clone was seen a few times. J is TRBJ1-2 and V is TRBV30; 8 positions agree with TRBD1. There are 15 residues in the CDR3. Germline trimming cut 3 bases from V and 7 bases from J; bases unmatched to any gene: 13. Germline CDR1 reads GTSNPN; CDR2 reads SVGIG (reference sequence). The CDR3 DNA follows: TGTGCCTGGAGCCAAAAGGGACAGGTGAGGAGTGGCTACACCTTC. The encoded protein is CAWSQKGQVRSGYTF. Supplemented by reference TRBV30 and TRBJ1-2, the full variable domain reads SQTIHQWPATLVQPVGSPLSLECTVEGTSNPNLYWYRQAAGRGLQLLFYSVGIGQISSEVPQNLSASRPQDRQFILSSKKLLLSDSGFYLCAWSQKGQVRSGYTFGSGTRLTVV.

The chain carries TRBV5-4 and TRBJ2-7, with TRBD1 matching over 11 bases. V shed 3 bases, J shed 4 bases, and the junction held 3 bases outside the gene matches. The CDR3 consists of 14 residues. In germline, CDR1 is SGHNT, CDR2 YYREEE (reference sequence). CDR3 in amino acids: CASSYRDRGYEQYF. For the CDR3, the DNA is TGTGCCAGCAGCTACCGGGACAGGGGGTACGAGCAGTACTTC.

The V and J genes are TRBV5-1 and TRBJ1-1, with 8 bases matching TRBD1. This CDR3 is 15 amino acids long. The germline CDR1 and CDR2 sequences are SGHRS and YFSETQ. The V and J ends lost 5 bases and 1 base, in that order; junction bases with no gene match: 7. The CDR3, as DNA: TGCGCCAGCAGAACAGACAGGGGATCGAACACTGAAGCTTTCTTT. It encodes CASRTDRGSNTEAFF.

The chain has TRBV15 and TRBJ1-5, with 8 bases that match TRBD1. The CDR3 sequence is 15 residues long. J was trimmed by 2 bases and V by 3 bases; bases with no gene match: 3. Germline CDR1 reads LNHNV; CDR2 reads YYDKDF (reference sequence). The DNA of the CDR3 is TGTGCCACCAGCAGGGCGACAGGGGGCAATCAGCCCCAGCATTTT. Translation gives CATSRATGGNQPQHF.

The V call is TRBV28, the J call TRBJ2-6, with D unclear. Germline-derived CDR1 and CDR2 are MDHEN and SYDVKM. Trimming removed 4 bases at V and 0 bases at J, with 13 bases between. The CDR3 spans 17 residues. CDR3 protein: CASSSSLELSGANVLTF. For the CDR3, the DNA is TGTGCCAGCAGTTCCTCGCTGGAGCTCTCTGGGGCCAACGTCCTGACTTTC.

The chain combines TRBV18 with TRBJ2-7; possible D gene TRBD1, 6 bases. Germline V gene lookup returns CDR1 KGHSH and CDR2 LQKENI. The V gene lost 5 bases and the J gene lost 3 bases, with 17 bases spanning the gap. The CDR3 has 15 amino acids. CDR3 amino acids: CASSYETGEIYEQYF. CDR3 sequence (DNA): TGTGCCAGCTCATATGAGACAGGAGAGATCTACGAGCAGTACTTC.

Concerning this clone itself: Germline and junction disagree at one end, which may indicate a read error. V is TRBV29-1 and J is TRBJ2-3, with 11 positions matching TRBD2. The germline gives CDR1 SQVTM, CDR2 ANQGSEA. The CDR3 length is 15 residues. The CDR3 DNA reads TGCAGCGCCCGAGCCCTAGCGGGGGGCACGGATACGCAGTATTTT. Translating it yields CSARALAGGTDTQYF.